These 26 T cell receptor beta chains share one sample of origin, sequenced in a study of blood T cell repertoires in COVID-19. The data were produced by immunoSEQ multiplex PCR, yet TCRdb's version contains in-frame clones alone and is incomplete. The sample shows over 250,000 clones, approximately 90% of them seen only once. Source material: peripheral blood. The receptors were gathered from a woman aged 45-65 years with COVID-19, enrolled during active disease.

The chain employs TRBV11-1 and TRBJ2-6, with 8 bases matching TRBD1. In germline, CDR1 is SGHAT, CDR2 FQDESV (reference sequence). The CDR3 spans 16 residues. V lost 5 bases to trimming and J lost 1 base; unmatched junction nucleotides: 4. CDR3 amino acids: CASSRTGLSGANVLTF. As DNA, the CDR3 is TGTGCCAGCAGCAGGACAGGGTTGTCTGGGGCCAACGTCCTGACTTTC.

The V and J genes are TRBV15 and TRBJ1-2; D might be TRBD1 (5 bases). V was clipped by 3 bases and J by 8 bases, with 19 bases between them. Germline CDR1 and CDR2: LNHNV and YYDKDF (reference sequence). The CDR3 runs to 15 residues. CDR3: CATSRGQASFRGYTF. The DNA for the CDR3 is TGTGCCACCAGCAGGGGGCAGGCTTCATTTAGAGGCTACACCTTC. The variable domain in full, completed from reference TRBV15 and TRBJ1-2, reads DAMVIQNPRYQVTQFGKPVTLSCSQTLNHNVMYWYQQKSSQAPKLLFHYYDKDFNNEADTPDNFQSRRPNTSFCFLDIRSPGLGDTAMYLCATSRGQASFRGYTFGSGTRLTVV.

The V gene is TRBV5-4, the J gene TRBJ1-3; D is uncertain. V dropped 0 bases and J dropped 4 bases, with 11 bases sitting between them. The CDR3 loop spans 15 amino acids. Germline V gene lookup returns CDR1 SGHNT and CDR2 YYREEE (reference sequence). The CDR3 DNA reads as TGTGCCAGCAGCTTGGATCCAGGCCAAGGAAACACCATATATTTT. Translating gives CASSLDPGQGNTIYF.

The V gene is TRBV5-1, the J gene TRBJ2-5, with 8 bases lining up with TRBD2. Per the germline V gene, CDR1 is SGHRS and CDR2 is YFSETQ. The V gene end was trimmed by 4 bases and the J gene end by 4 bases; junction bases not matched to a gene: 9. The CDR3 length is 15 residues. Here the CDR3 reads CASSQGTRAGETQYF. The CDR3 region has the DNA TGCGCCAGCAGCCAAGGGACTAGGGCTGGAGAGACCCAGTACTTC.

The gene calls are TRBV30 and TRBJ1-5, with D perhaps TRBD1 (5 bases). Looked up from germline, CDR1 is GTSNPN and CDR2 is SVGIG (reference sequence). This CDR3 region has 14 residues. V was pared by 0 bases and J by 4 bases, with 10 bases between. The CDR3 sequence is CAWSVQAMNQPQHF. DNA of the CDR3: TGTGCCTGGAGTGTACAGGCGATGAATCAGCCCCAGCATTTT. The full variable domain, rest sourced from reference TRBV30 and TRBJ1-5, is SQTIHQWPATLVQPVGSPLSLECTVEGTSNPNLYWYRQAAGRGLQLLFYSVGIGQISSEVPQNLSASRPQDRQFILSSKKLLLSDSGFYLCAWSVQAMNQPQHFGDGTRLSIL.

Regarding this clone: At one end the junction does not follow the germline gene, possibly because of a read error. The chain combines TRBV7-9 with TRBJ1-4; 7 bases map to TRBD1. The CDR3 is 13 residues long. From germline, CDR1 is SEHNR and CDR2 FQNEAQ (reference sequence). CDR3 coding DNA: TGTGCCAGCACCCAACTTGGGGGGACAGACTACCATTTT. As protein: CASTQLGGTDYHF.

The rearrangement links TRBV6-6 to TRBJ1-3; 8 bases match TRBD1. Unmatched junction bases numbered 6, after V lost 6 bases and J lost 2 bases. The CDR3 length is 15 residues. From germline, CDR1 is MNHNY and CDR2 SVGAGI (reference sequence). Here the CDR3 DNA reads TGTGCCAGCAGAACGTTCAGGGGGCCTGGAAACACCATATATTTT. The encoded protein is CASRTFRGPGNTIYF.

The chain is built from TRBV4-1 and TRBJ1-2; perhaps TRBD1 as D (6 bases). The CDR3 runs 17 residues. Deletions cut 3 bases from V and 4 bases from J, with 21 bases between. Germline assignment: CDR1 MGHRA and CDR2 YSYEKL. The CDR3 sequence is CASSHTSGGAVGYGYTF. Here the CDR3 DNA reads TGCGCCAGCAGCCACACCAGCGGGGGCGCGGTGGGCTATGGCTACACCTTC.

The J gene is TRBJ1-1, the V gene TRBV19; 7 nucleotides align to TRBD1. The germline CDR1 and CDR2 sequences are LNHDA and SQIVND (reference sequence). Trimming cost V 7 bases and J 7 bases; bases outside gene matches: 9. The CDR3 sequence is 13 residues long. CDR3 DNA sequence: TGTGCCAGTACCCTCGGGGACAGCTTTGAAGCTTTCTTT. It is translated as CASTLGDSFEAFF. Supplemented by reference TRBV19 and TRBJ1-1, the full variable domain reads DGGITQSPKYLFRKEGQNVTLSCEQNLNHDAMYWYRQDPGQGLRLIYYSQIVNDFQKGDIAEGYSVSREKKESFPLTVTSAQKNPTAFYLCASTLGDSFEAFFGQGTRLTVV.

The sample holds one count of this clone. In nucleotides, the CDR3 is TGTGCCAGCAGCTGGACAGGGGCTAGAGAGACCCAGTACTTC. It codes for CASSWTGARETQYF. The rearrangement uses TRBV3-1 (or the pseudogene TRBV3-2) and TRBJ2-5; 9 positions agree with TRBD1. The length of the CDR3 is 14 residues. Germline-derived CDR1 and CDR2 are LGHDT and YNNKEL (reference sequence). V shed 5 bases and J 4 bases; nucleotides not matched to a gene: 5.

The chain has TRBV11-2 and TRBJ2-7; D gene uncertain. CDR1 is SGHAT and CDR2 is FQNNGV in the germline V gene. Trimming cost V 4 bases and J 2 bases, with 15 bases left between them. The CDR3 covers 15 residues. CDR3 residues: CASSYTGTATYEQYF. CDR3 nucleotides: TGTGCCAGCAGCTATACCGGAACAGCTACCTACGAGCAGTACTTC.

The V call is TRBV25-1, the J call TRBJ1-4, with D hard to call. Deletions cut 6 bases from V and 8 bases from J, with 19 bases between. This CDR3 is 15 amino acids long. Germline V lookup: CDR1 MGHDK, CDR2 SYGVNS. CDR3 protein: CASSGRIDRGEKLFF. DNA of the CDR3: TGTGCCAGCAGCGGTCGTATAGACCGAGGGGAAAAACTGTTTTTT.

This clone has just one count. The V call is TRBV6-5, the J call TRBJ1-3; 11 nucleotides align to TRBD1. CDR1 is MNHEY and CDR2 is SVGAGI in the germline V gene. Losses at the gene ends were 8 bases for V and 0 bases for J; bases not matched to a gene: 3. CDR3 length: 15 residues. CDR3 protein: CASRTGGTSGNTIYF. Written as DNA, the CDR3 is TGTGCCAGCCGGACAGGGGGCACCTCTGGAAACACCATATATTTT.

V usage is TRBV7-9 and J usage is TRBJ2-7; D perhaps matches TRBD1 (6 bases). V lost 5 bases and J 3 bases, leaving 26 bases between the germline ends. The CDR3 is made up of 18 amino acids. The germline V gene has CDR1 SEHNR and CDR2 FQNEAQ (reference sequence). For the CDR3, the DNA is TGTGCCAGCAGCGCTGGTGTGTCGGGGAACAGGGCCTACTACGAGCAGTACTTC. Encoded protein: CASSAGVSGNRAYYEQYF. The full variable domain, with the rest looked up from reference TRBV7-9 and TRBJ2-7, is DTGVSQNPRHKITKRGQNVTFRCDPISEHNRLYWYRQTLGQGPEFLTYFQNEAQLEKSRLLSDRFSAERPKGSFSTLEIQRTEQGDSAMYLCASSAGVSGNRAYYEQYFGPGTRLTVT.

The chain combines TRBV29-1 with TRBJ1-1; D call uncertain. V shed 4 bases and J shed 4 bases, with 10 bases lying between them. Germline CDR1 and CDR2: SQVTM and ANQGSEA. This CDR3 is built from 12 residues. The CDR3: CSVGQVGTEAFF. In nucleotides, the CDR3 is TGCAGCGTTGGTCAGGTGGGCACTGAAGCTTTCTTT.

This chain joins TRBV18 and TRBJ1-2, with D perhaps TRBD1 (6 bases). Germline CDR1 reads KGHSH; CDR2 reads LQKENI. The CDR3 covers 14 residues. V was pared by 3 bases and J by 5 bases, with 13 bases between. CDR3 bases: TGTGCCAGCTCACCGGGGGCTTCGGGGTATGGCTACACCTTC. Translation gives CASSPGASGYGYTF.

This chain joins TRBV30 and TRBJ1-5, with a weak D call TRBD1 (5 bases). This CDR3 comprises 15 residues. Trimming removed 0 bases from V and 4 bases from J, with 13 bases in between. Germline V gene data show CDR1 as GTSNPN and CDR2 as SVGIG (reference sequence). CDR3 amino acids: CAWSVGTAGNQPQHF. The DNA of the CDR3 is TGTGCCTGGAGTGTTGGGACTGCAGGGAATCAGCCCCAGCATTTT.

Notes on this clone: The same CDR3 arises from other DNA sequences in this sample as well. The V call is TRBV18, the J call TRBJ1-2; D not certain. Deletions cut 6 bases from V and 1 base from J, with 9 bases between. The CDR3 is 13 amino acids. From germline, CDR1 is KGHSH and CDR2 LQKENI. Written as DNA, the CDR3 is TGTGCCAGCTCGCCCGCGGATAACTATGGCTACACCTTC. This sequence encodes CASSPADNYGYTF.

V gene TRBV28 combines with J gene TRBJ2-7; TRBD2 matches at 7 bases. This CDR3 comprises 12 residues. With 10 bases clipped from V and 5 bases from J, the junction kept 8 bases outside the gene matches. Germline-derived CDR1 and CDR2 are MDHEN and SYDVKM. The CDR3 here is CATMGGTHEQYF. The CDR3 coding sequence is TGTGCCACCATGGGAGGGACCCACGAGCAGTACTTC.

The genes are TRBV20-1 and TRBJ2-5, with D perhaps TRBD1 (6 bases). The CDR3 is made up of 13 amino acids. Looked up from germline, CDR1 is DFQATT and CDR2 is SNEGSKA (reference sequence). Trimming shortened V by 3 bases and J by 1 base, and 9 bases separated the two germline ends. The DNA for the CDR3 is TGCAGTGCTAGTGGGGGCAGCCAAGAGACCCAGTACTTC. As protein: CSASGGSQETQYF.

This clone was counted once. This sequence joins TRBV12-3 or TRBV12-4 and TRBJ2-3; D might be TRBD2 (6 bases). Trimming cost V 10 bases and J 1 base, with 9 bases left between them. CDR3 length: 12 residues. CDR3: CAISGGTDTQYF. The CDR3 nucleotides are TGTGCCATCTCGGGAGGCACAGATACGCAGTATTTT.

This clone was counted once. J is TRBJ1-2 and V is TRBV14, with D hard to call. Germline loops: CDR1 SGHDN, CDR2 FVKESK. Trimming pared 0 bases from V and 4 bases from J, leaving 24 bases between. The CDR3 is 19 amino acids. The CDR3 is CASSQDFSSVRWQIYGYTF. CDR3 nucleotide sequence: TGTGCCAGCAGCCAAGATTTTTCGAGCGTTCGGTGGCAGATCTATGGCTACACCTTC.

The chain links TRBV5-5 to TRBJ2-7; perhaps TRBD1 as D (5 bases). Germline V CDR1 and CDR2: SGHKS, YYEKEE (reference sequence). This CDR3 is built from 15 residues. Deletions cut 0 bases from V and 0 bases from J, with 10 bases between. The CDR3 spells CASSLAGLSSYEQYF. The CDR3 region has the DNA TGTGCCAGCAGCTTGGCAGGGTTGAGCTCCTACGAGCAGTACTTC.

The gene calls are TRBV5-5 and TRBJ2-1; 10 bases match TRBD2. V was pared by 3 bases and J by 4 bases, with 4 bases of the junction left unmatched. The CDR3 runs 15 residues. From germline, CDR1 is SGHKS and CDR2 YYEKEE (reference sequence). The DNA for the CDR3 is TGTGCCAGCAGCTCGCCGGGACTAGCGTACAATGAGCAGTTCTTC. It encodes CASSSPGLAYNEQFF.

The CDR3 here is CATSDYRDSTYNEQFF. CDR3 nucleotide sequence: TGTGCCACCAGTGATTATCGGGACAGCACCTACAATGAGCAGTTCTTC. The chain has TRBV24-1 and TRBJ2-1; 7 bases are a match to TRBD1. Germline values: CDR1 KGHDR, CDR2 SFDVKD. This CDR3 spans 16 amino acids. V trimming: 2 bases; J trimming: 2 bases; junction bases outside the gene matches: 5.

This clone was recorded only once. J is TRBJ1-1 and V is TRBV7-9; D is uncertain. In germline, CDR1 is SEHNR, CDR2 FQNEAQ (reference sequence). The CDR3 covers 14 residues. V was cut by 1 base and J by 1 base, with 7 bases left in between. CDR3 coding DNA: TGTGCCAGCAGCTTAGGTGCAGGGAACACTGAAGCTTTCTTT. As protein: CASSLGAGNTEAFF.